A selection of T cell receptor beta chains follows, all from one sample in a study. TCRdb called the RT-PCR reads again in MiXCR, with one record for every CDR3 protein. The sample holds about 700,000 distinct CDR3 sequences; 14% are singletons and the top ten take about 3.9%. What was sequenced was memory CD4+ T cells from blood. The receptors derive from a female donor in good health, serving as a healthy control. The CDR3 runs from the conserved cysteine through the conserved F or W. Each record gives: J gene, D gene, clone size, V gene, CDR3 DNA, CDR3 protein. D genes are given only for firm matches. Size is omitted from some rows. Given values are once, few, many or a class for expanded clones.

TRBJ1-1	NA	few	TRBV5-1	TGCGCCAGCAGCTTGGAGTTCGTTCGAAGCGGCACTGAAGCTTTCTTT	CASSLEFVRSGTEAFF
TRBJ2-7	TRBD1	NA	TRBV5-1	TGCGCCAGCAGCTTTAGTGGACAGGGATACTCCTACGAGCAGTACTTC	CASSFSGQGYSYEQYF
TRBJ1-2	TRBD1	NA	TRBV12-3/TRBV12-4	TGTGCCAGCAGTTTCGAAACATGGACAGGGGTTGGCTACACCTTC	CASSFETWTGVGYTF
TRBJ2-1	NA	NA	TRBV24-1	TGTGCCACCAGTGATTTGGAGGCTAGCTCCTACAATGAGCAGTTCTTC	CATSDLEASSYNEQFF
TRBJ2-4	TRBD2	few	TRBV7-9	TGTGCCAGCAGCCCCCCCGGGACTAGCGGAAACATTCAGTACTTC	CASSPPGTSGNIQYF
TRBJ1-4	NA	few	TRBV6-5	TGTGCCAGCAGTTACGAGGGGATAGCAACTAATGAAAAACTGTTTTTT	CASSYEGIATNEKLFF
TRBJ2-3	TRBD1	many	TRBV6-2/TRBV6-3	TGTGCCAGCAGTCGACGGACAGGGGGAGATACGCAGTATTTT	CASSRRTGGDTQYF
TRBJ2-5	TRBD1	NA	TRBV29-1	TGCAGCGTTGCGAGGACCGGGACAGGGTTAGAGACCCAGTACTTC	CSVARTGTGLETQYF
TRBJ2-7	NA	few	TRBV6-6	TGTGCCAGCGCTCGAGGGGGGGCCTCCTACGAGCAGTACTTC	CASARGGASYEQYF
TRBJ2-1	TRBD2	few	TRBV7-2	TGTGCCAGCAGCTGGGTGGGGACTAGCGGAACTTACAATGAGCAGTTCTTC	CASSWVGTSGTYNEQFF
TRBJ1-5	NA	NA	TRBV12-3/TRBV12-4	TGTGCCAGCAGTTTGGGAGGGTGGGGTGAGCCCCAGCATTTT	CASSLGGWGEPQHF
TRBJ2-7	NA	NA	TRBV12-3/TRBV12-4	TGTGCCAGCAGCACCCGGGACACCTCCTACGAGCAGTACTTC	CASSTRDTSYEQYF
TRBJ2-2	NA	NA	TRBV15	TGTGCCACCAGCAGACAAAAAGATGTCACAGGGGAGCTGTTTTTT	CATSRQKDVTGELFF
TRBJ1-2	NA	few	TRBV28	TGTGCCAGCACCTCATCCAGGGGAAATTATGGCTACACCTTC	CASTSSRGNYGYTF
TRBJ2-7	TRBD2	few	TRBV20-1	TGCAGTGCTACAAACGGGGGGGGGTCGGACGAGCAGTACTTC	CSATNGGGSDEQYF
TRBJ1-1	TRBD1	NA	TRBV19	TGTGCCAGGGCCGGGACAGATGACACTGAAGCTTTCTTT	CARAGTDDTEAFF